This T cell receptor (beta chain) was sequenced during a study of T cell responses to AZD1222 COVID-19 vaccine. Whole-study findings and limits: Clonal diversity may have been underestimated, and the donors were mostly white British, with more females than males. Among those given AZD1222, only five or six were seropositive at baseline.

V lost 7 bases, J lost 7 bases, and 9 bases stayed unmatched. CDR1 and CDR2 (germline): SEHNR, FQNEAQ (reference sequence). The CDR3 length is 15 residues. Details on this clone: Its antigen is not identified.

Sequencing used immunoSEQ multiplex PCR; TCRdb keeps in-frame clones, though not all of them. Seen here are some 150,000 clones, over 75% observed once, and the top ten hold 4.3%. The V gene is TRBV7-9, the J gene TRBJ1-4; TRBD1 matches at 10 bases. The sequence derives from an adult who received the AZD1222 COVID-19 vaccine. Source: peripheral blood, taken 28 days after the second AZD1222 dose. This chain's CDR3 is CASTPPGTGVEKLFF. The DNA for the CDR3 is TGTGCCAGCACCCCACCCGGGACAGGGGTTGAAAAACTGTTTTTT.